This T cell receptor beta chain was sequenced during a study of blood T cell repertoires in COVID-19. Across the whole study: The United States, Italy and Spain provided the acute and convalescent COVID-19 samples. The analysed material was cDNA or gDNA that came from T cells, B-cell-depleted T cells, or PBMCs.

Authors' methods: Estimation of nucleated cell counts was performed using reference gene primer amplification. Clones were read by immunoSEQ multiplex PCR, and TCRdb kept only the in-frame ones, dropping some. That table furnishes V, J and clone size, whereas the DNA furnished D and trimming. The sample has approximately 240,000 clones; 84% are singletons. Germline V gene sequence: CDR1 LNHDA, CDR2 SQIVND (reference sequence). The CDR3 runs 14 residues. J was trimmed by 10 bases and V by 8 bases; bases with no gene match: 11. Sequencing was carried out using peripheral blood. The J gene is TRBJ1-6, the V gene TRBV19; the match to TRBD1 covers 7 bases. The receptor's source is a man aged 50-60 years with acute or convalescent COVID-19. CDR3 sequence reads: CASSTGPKESPLHF. CDR3 in DNA: TGTGCCAGTTCGACAGGGCCCAAGGAATCACCCCTCCACTTT.